What follows are 28 T cell receptor beta chains derived from one specimen sequenced in a study of cytomegalovirus exposure and HLA in healthy donors. PCR used 60 Vbeta primers and 13 Jbeta primers. Method: immunoSEQ multiplex PCR; TCRdb's copy keeps in-frame clones and lacks some. This table has about 160,000 clones, 70% to 90% appearing once. Sequenced input: PBMCs. These receptors originate from a woman aged 30 to 39 in good health and CMV-seropositive.

The chain joins TRBV6-5 to TRBJ1-1; D gene ambiguous. CDR1 is MNHEY and CDR2 is SVGAGI in the germline V gene. The V gene lost 2 bases and the J gene lost 1 base, with 11 bases spanning the gap. The CDR3 totals 15 residues. CDR3 region: CASSYREVTNTEAFF. The CDR3 region has the DNA TGTGCCAGCAGTTACAGGGAGGTTACGAACACTGAAGCTTTCTTT.

Written as DNA, the CDR3 is TGTGCCAGCAGTGGGGACAGGGGGTCAGATGAAAAACTGTTTTTT. It translates to CASSGDRGSDEKLFF. The rearrangement joins TRBV2 to TRBJ1-4; 11 bases are a match to TRBD1. V trimming: 4 bases; J trimming: 6 bases; junction bases outside the gene matches: 4. Germline V lookup: CDR1 SNHLY, CDR2 FYNNEI. This CDR3 comprises 15 residues. The complete variable domain, with remaining parts taken from reference TRBV2 and TRBJ1-4, reads EPEVTQTPSHQVTQMGQEVILRCVPISNHLYFYWYRQILGQKVEFLVSFYNNEISEKSEIFDDQFSVERPDGSNFTLKIRSTKLEDSAMYFCASSGDRGSDEKLFFGSGTQLSVL.

CDR3 loop: CASSITGEETQYF. For the CDR3, the DNA is TGTGCCAGTAGTATCACAGGGGAGGAGACCCAGTACTTC. The chain has TRBV19 and TRBJ2-5; 7 nucleotides match TRBD1. Looked up from germline, CDR1 is LNHDA and CDR2 is SQIVND (reference sequence). With 3 bases clipped from V and 5 bases from J, the junction kept 3 bases outside the gene matches. There are 13 residues in the CDR3.

The chain carries TRBV4-1 and TRBJ2-3; D is unclear. The V gene's germline CDR1 is MGHRA and CDR2 YSYEKL. Trimming shortened V by 0 bases and J by 3 bases, and 7 bases separated the two germline ends. This CDR3 comprises 14 residues. DNA of the CDR3: TGCGCCAGCAGCCAAGATCCGAGAACAGATACGCAGTATTTT. As protein: CASSQDPRTDTQYF.

The J gene is TRBJ2-3, the V gene TRBV11-3; D not resolved. This CDR3 is built from 13 residues. Per the germline V gene, CDR1 is SGHNT and CDR2 is YENEEA. V was clipped by 0 bases and J by 1 base, with 2 bases between them. CDR3 nucleotide sequence: TGTGCCAGCAGCTTAGACGGCACAGATACGCAGTATTTT. Encoded protein: CASSLDGTDTQYF.

The chain links TRBV11-2 to TRBJ2-1; maybe TRBD2 (5 bases). The CDR3 has 15 amino acids. The V gene lost 2 bases and the J gene lost 8 bases, with 16 bases spanning the gap. The V gene's germline CDR1 is SGHAT and CDR2 FQNNGV. The chain's CDR3 is CASSLQPAAADEQFF. In DNA, the CDR3 is TGTGCCAGCAGCTTACAGCCAGCGGCGGCGGATGAGCAGTTCTTC.

The chain uses TRBV7-9 and TRBJ1-1; TRBD1 matches 11 bases. This CDR3 contains 16 residues. Germline CDR1 reads SEHNR; CDR2 reads FQNEAQ (reference sequence). Trimming removed 6 bases from V and 0 bases from J; junction bases left unmatched: 6. CDR3 nucleotide sequence: TGTGCCAGCAGTAGAGGGACAGGGGGGATGAACACTGAAGCTTTCTTT. Its translation is CASSRGTGGMNTEAFF.

The genes are TRBV4-1 and TRBJ2-5, with 8 bases that match TRBD2. CDR1 and CDR2 from the germline V gene are MGHRA and YSYEKL. The ends lost 3 bases at V and 0 bases at J; junction bases unmatched: 6. This CDR3 comprises 16 residues. CDR3 in amino acids: CASSHGGARYQETQYF. CDR3 bases: TGCGCCAGCAGCCACGGGGGGGCCCGGTACCAAGAGACCCAGTACTTC.

This chain joins TRBV27 and TRBJ1-6; TRBD1 aligns across 9 bases. The CDR3 is 16 residues long. Germline V gene lookup returns CDR1 MNHEY and CDR2 SMNVEV (reference sequence). V lost 3 bases and J lost 7; bases outside the gene matches: 7. The CDR3 bases are TGTGCCAGCAGTTTCTGGACAGGGGTAGGGAATTCACCCCTCCACTTT. Residues: CASSFWTGVGNSPLHF.

A note on this clone: The same CDR3 arises from other DNA sequences in this sample as well. This chain joins TRBV5-1 and TRBJ1-1; D is uncertain. The V gene's germline CDR1 is SGHRS and CDR2 YFSETQ. The V gene lost 7 bases and the J gene lost 1 base, with 14 bases spanning the gap. The length of the CDR3 is 14 residues. Written as DNA, the CDR3 is TGCGCCAGCCGACTTTTGCTTGAGAACACTGAAGCTTTCTTT. Translating gives CASRLLLENTEAFF.

The chain links TRBV4-2 to TRBJ1-1, with D possibly matching TRBD1 (5 bases). The CDR3 is 14 residues long. V lost 1 base and J 5 bases, leaving 11 bases between the germline ends. The germline V gene encodes CDR1 LGHNA and CDR2 YNFKEQ. The CDR3 DNA reads as TGTGCCAGCAGCCAAGTTTCAGGGAATACTGAAGCTTTCTTT. It translates to CASSQVSGNTEAFF.

The chain recombines TRBV12-5 with TRBJ1-2; 8 bases map to TRBD1. Losses at the gene ends were 0 bases for V and 1 base for J; bases not matched to a gene: 10. This CDR3 is built from 18 residues. The germline gives CDR1 LGHNT, CDR2 FRNRAP. In nucleotides, the CDR3 is TGTGCTAGTGGTTTGGTACCCCTCGGGACAGGCAATAACTATGGCTACACCTTC. The encoded protein is CASGLVPLGTGNNYGYTF. Looking up the rest from reference TRBV12-5 and TRBJ1-2 gives the full variable domain: DARVTQTPRHKVTEMGQEVTMRCQPILGHNTVFWYRQTMMQGLELLAYFRNRAPLDDSGMPKDRFSAEMPDATLATLKIQPSEPRDSAVYFCASGLVPLGTGNNYGYTFGSGTRLTVV.

The V gene is TRBV6-1, the J gene TRBJ1-2, with 7 bases identical to TRBD1. The CDR3 totals 15 residues. Losses at the gene ends were 2 bases for V and 3 bases for J; bases not matched to a gene: 6. In germline, CDR1 is MNHNS, CDR2 SASEGT. The chain's CDR3 is CASSEWAGGYYGYTF. The CDR3 DNA is TGTGCCAGCAGTGAATGGGCAGGGGGGTACTATGGCTACACCTTC.

The chain has TRBV9 and TRBJ2-3; D gene ambiguous. The CDR3 covers 13 residues. CDR1 and CDR2 (germline): SGDLS, YYNGEE. V lost 1 base, J lost 5 bases, and 8 bases lay in between. The CDR3 protein is CASSVSPRDTQYF. As DNA, the CDR3 is TGTGCCAGCAGCGTATCCCCCAGAGATACGCAGTATTTT. Combining the CDR3 with reference TRBV9 and TRBJ2-3 gives the whole variable domain DSGVTQTPKHLITATGQRVTLRCSPRSGDLSVYWYQQSLDQGLQFLIQYYNGEERAKGNILERFSAQQFPDLHSELNLSSLELGDSALYFCASSVSPRDTQYFGPGTRLTVL.

The chain links TRBV30 to TRBJ2-5, with D possibly matching TRBD1 (6 bases). Per the germline V gene, CDR1 is GTSNPN and CDR2 is SVGIG (reference sequence). V lost 0 bases to trimming and J lost 4 bases, with 18 bases between them. The CDR3 has 16 amino acids. CDR3 sequence: CAWSVGPLQGGETQYF. The CDR3 DNA sequence: TGTGCCTGGAGTGTAGGCCCCCTTCAAGGGGGAGAGACCCAGTACTTC.

The chain carries TRBV4-1 and TRBJ1-1; 8 bases agree with TRBD1. Germline V gene lookup returns CDR1 MGHRA and CDR2 YSYEKL. This CDR3 comprises 13 residues. Losses at the gene ends were 2 bases for V and 8 bases for J; bases not matched to a gene: 4. The CDR3 spells CASSQFGQGEAFF. In DNA form, the CDR3 reads TGCGCCAGCAGCCAATTCGGACAGGGCGAAGCTTTCTTT.

This chain uses TRBV4-3 with TRBJ1-2, with D maybe TRBD1 (5 bases). The CDR3 spans 15 residues. Trimming removed 4 bases at V and 10 bases at J, with 22 bases between. CDR1 LGHNA and CDR2 YSLEER come from the germline V gene. The CDR3 nucleotides are TGCGCCAGCAGCCCGGAACAGGCTTACGAATGGGACTACACCTTC. This codes for CASSPEQAYEWDYTF.

This clone has a single count. The V call is TRBV4-2, the J call TRBJ1-6; 7 bases agree with TRBD1. CDR1 and CDR2 from the germline V gene are LGHNA and YNFKEQ. This CDR3 region has 14 residues. V lost 2 bases, J lost 10 bases, and 5 bases stayed unmatched. CDR3 loop: CASSQRQGGSPLHF. The CDR3 region has the DNA TGTGCCAGCAGCCAAAGACAGGGAGGCTCACCCCTCCACTTT.

The genes are TRBV6-5 and TRBJ1-2, with TRBD1 as a possible D gene (6 bases). V gave up 5 bases and J gave up 2 bases, with 12 bases separating them. This CDR3 is 14 amino acids long. CDR1 and CDR2 (germline): MNHEY, SVGAGI. CDR3 coding DNA: TGTGCCAGCAGTCGCCTCGACAGGAACTATGGCTACACCTTC. Residues: CASSRLDRNYGYTF.

The rearrangement joins TRBV7-8 to TRBJ1-2; D is perhaps TRBD1 (6 bases). CDR1 and CDR2 (germline): SGHVS, FQNEAQ. V lost 1 base to trimming and J lost 8 bases, with 17 bases between them. This CDR3 spans 15 amino acids. CDR3: CASSLGAVGALGYTF. As DNA, the CDR3 is TGTGCCAGCAGCTTAGGGGCGGTGGGGGCACTGGGCTACACCTTC.

This sequence joins TRBV7-9 and TRBJ2-7; 10 bases line up with TRBD2. The J segment lost 2 bases and the V segment lost 1 base, leaving 8 bases of the junction unmatched. The CDR3 loop spans 17 amino acids. Germline V lookup: CDR1 SEHNR, CDR2 FQNEAQ (reference sequence). The CDR3 here is CASSLGASGGPTYEQYF. CDR3 in DNA: TGTGCCAGCAGCTTAGGGGCTAGCGGGGGCCCAACCTACGAGCAGTACTTC.

This chain joins TRBV6-6 and TRBJ2-1, with 7 bases that match TRBD2. CDR3 size: 13 residues. CDR1 and CDR2 (germline): MNHNY, SVGAGI (reference sequence). With V trimmed by 4 bases and J by 9 bases, 6 bases remained unmatched. The CDR3 DNA reads TGTGCCAGCAGTTTGGGCCCGGGAGGTGAGCAGTTCTTC. This sequence encodes CASSLGPGGEQFF.

The chain uses TRBV19 and TRBJ1-1; the D gene is possibly TRBD1 (6 bases). Germline V gives CDR1 LNHDA, CDR2 SQIVND (reference sequence). V lost 4 bases and J lost 10, with 19 bases in between. This CDR3 comprises 14 residues. Here the CDR3 DNA reads TGTGCCAGTAGTACCCCCGGGACACCCTGGGGAGCTTTCTTT. Protein product: CASSTPGTPWGAFF. The complete variable domain, with remaining parts taken from reference TRBV19 and TRBJ1-1, reads DGGITQSPKYLFRKEGQNVTLSCEQNLNHDAMYWYRQDPGQGLRLIYYSQIVNDFQKGDIAEGYSVSREKKESFPLTVTSAQKNPTAFYLCASSTPGTPWGAFFGQGTRLTVV.

The V and J genes are TRBV9 and TRBJ1-4; 10 nucleotides line up with TRBD1. Germline CDR1 is SGDLS and CDR2 is YYNGEE. V was pared by 2 bases and J by 8 bases, with 6 bases of the junction left unmatched. The CDR3 runs 15 residues. As DNA, the CDR3 is TGTGCCAGCAGCGTTAGACAGGGGGCCTACGAAAAACTGTTTTTT. Translating it yields CASSVRQGAYEKLFF.

Regarding this clone: The junction shows a germline mismatch at one end, possibly a read error. V is TRBV7-8 and J is TRBJ2-7; D not certain. The CDR3 sequence is 13 residues long. Germline CDR1 reads SGHVS; CDR2 reads FQNEAQ. In nucleotides, the CDR3 is TGTTCCAGCAACTTAGAGCCGGCCTACGAGCAGTACTTC. It yields the protein CSSNLEPAYEQYF.

The rearrangement uses TRBV9 and TRBJ1-5; D might be TRBD1 (6 bases). V was shortened by 3 bases and J by 1 base, with 11 bases between the two germline ends. Germline lookup yields CDR1 SGDLS and CDR2 YYNGEE. The CDR3 length is 15 residues. CDR3 in amino acids: CASSAQGRSNQPQHF. DNA for the CDR3: TGTGCCAGCAGCGCACAGGGAAGAAGCAATCAGCCCCAGCATTTT.

The rearrangement uses TRBV5-1 and TRBJ1-1; 9 nucleotides match TRBD1. This CDR3 contains 13 residues. Germline lookup yields CDR1 SGHRS and CDR2 YFSETQ. With V trimmed by 5 bases and J by 10 bases, 9 bases remained unmatched. CDR3 loop: CASSRDRDRLAFF. DNA for the CDR3: TGCGCCAGCAGTCGGGACAGGGATCGATTAGCTTTCTTT.

The rearrangement links TRBV4-1 to TRBJ1-4; D remains unclear. CDR3 length: 15 residues. With 3 bases removed from V and 5 bases from J, the gap between germline ends came to 13 bases. Germline assignment: CDR1 MGHRA and CDR2 YSYEKL. CDR3 protein: CASSHGSLGNEKLFF. CDR3 nucleotides: TGCGCCAGCAGCCACGGGAGCTTGGGGAATGAAAAACTGTTTTTT.